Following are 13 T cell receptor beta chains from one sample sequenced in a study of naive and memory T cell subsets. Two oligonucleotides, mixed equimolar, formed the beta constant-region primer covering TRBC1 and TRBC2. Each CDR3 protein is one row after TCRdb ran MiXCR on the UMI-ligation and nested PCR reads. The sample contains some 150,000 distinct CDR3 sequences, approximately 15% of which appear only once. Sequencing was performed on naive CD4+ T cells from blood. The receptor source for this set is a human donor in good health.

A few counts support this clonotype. CDR3 protein: CASSLGSASGYEQFF. The DNA of the CDR3 is TGTGCCAGCAGCTTAGGCTCGGCTAGCGGGTATGAGCAGTTCTTC. This chain connects TRBV7-2 to TRBJ2-1, with TRBD2 matching over 8 bases. The CDR3 totals 15 residues. The V segment lost 1 base and the J segment 8 bases; nucleotides outside the gene matches: 7. CDR1 and CDR2 from the germline V gene are SGHTA and FQGNSA.

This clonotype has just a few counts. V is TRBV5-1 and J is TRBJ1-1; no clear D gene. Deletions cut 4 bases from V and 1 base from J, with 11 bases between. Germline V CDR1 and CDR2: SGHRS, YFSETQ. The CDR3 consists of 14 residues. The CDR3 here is CASSRVAGNTEAFF. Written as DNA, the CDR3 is TGCGCCAGCAGCAGGGTTGCGGGGAACACTGAAGCTTTCTTT.

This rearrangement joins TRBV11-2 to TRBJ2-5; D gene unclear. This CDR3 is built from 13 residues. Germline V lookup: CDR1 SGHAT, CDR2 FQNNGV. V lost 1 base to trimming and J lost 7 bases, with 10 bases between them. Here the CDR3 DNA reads TGTGCCAGCAGCTTAGTTACGACGTGGACCCAGTACTTC. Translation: CASSLVTTWTQYF.

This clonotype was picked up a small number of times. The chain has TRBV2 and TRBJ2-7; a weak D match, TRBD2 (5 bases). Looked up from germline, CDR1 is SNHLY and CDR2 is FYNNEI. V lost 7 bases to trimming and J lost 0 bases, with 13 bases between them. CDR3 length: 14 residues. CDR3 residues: CASKRSVPSYEQYF. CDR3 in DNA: TGTGCCAGCAAGCGTAGCGTCCCCTCCTACGAGCAGTACTTC.

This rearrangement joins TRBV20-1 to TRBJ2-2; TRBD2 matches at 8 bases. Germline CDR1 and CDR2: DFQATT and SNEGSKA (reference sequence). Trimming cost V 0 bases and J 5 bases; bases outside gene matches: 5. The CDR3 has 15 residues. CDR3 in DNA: TGCAGTGCTAGAGATGTCGGGAGGGGTACCGGGGAGCTGTTTTTT. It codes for CSARDVGRGTGELFF.

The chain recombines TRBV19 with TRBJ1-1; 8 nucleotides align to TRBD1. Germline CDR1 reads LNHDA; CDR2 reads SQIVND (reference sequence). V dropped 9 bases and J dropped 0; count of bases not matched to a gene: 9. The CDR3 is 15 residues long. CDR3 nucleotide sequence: TGTGCCAGCTGGACAGGGTTTATCATGAACACTGAAGCTTTCTTT. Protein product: CASWTGFIMNTEAFF. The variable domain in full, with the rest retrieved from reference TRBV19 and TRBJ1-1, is DGGITQSPKYLFRKEGQNVTLSCEQNLNHDAMYWYRQDPGQGLRLIYYSQIVNDFQKGDIAEGYSVSREKKESFPLTVTSAQKNPTAFYLCASWTGFIMNTEAFFGQGTRLTVV.

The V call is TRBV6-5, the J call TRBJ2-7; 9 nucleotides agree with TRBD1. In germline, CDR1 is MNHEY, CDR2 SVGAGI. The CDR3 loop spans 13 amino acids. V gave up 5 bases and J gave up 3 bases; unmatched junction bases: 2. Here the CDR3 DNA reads TGTGCCAGCAGTCGACAGGGGGACTACGAGCAGTACTTC. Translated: CASSRQGDYEQYF.

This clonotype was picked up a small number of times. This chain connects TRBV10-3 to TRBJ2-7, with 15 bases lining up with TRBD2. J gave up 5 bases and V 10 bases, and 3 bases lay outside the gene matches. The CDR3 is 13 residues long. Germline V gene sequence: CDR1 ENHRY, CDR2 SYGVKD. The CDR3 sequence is CATGLAGGDEQYF. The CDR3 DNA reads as TGTGCCACGGGACTAGCGGGAGGAGACGAGCAGTACTTC.

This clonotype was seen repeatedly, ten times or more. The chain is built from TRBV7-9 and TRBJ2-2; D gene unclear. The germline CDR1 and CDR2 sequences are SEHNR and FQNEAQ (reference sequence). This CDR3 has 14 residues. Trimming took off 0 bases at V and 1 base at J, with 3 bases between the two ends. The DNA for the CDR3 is TGTGCCAGCAGCTTAGCCGGGAACACCGGGGAGCTGTTTTTT. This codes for CASSLAGNTGELFF.

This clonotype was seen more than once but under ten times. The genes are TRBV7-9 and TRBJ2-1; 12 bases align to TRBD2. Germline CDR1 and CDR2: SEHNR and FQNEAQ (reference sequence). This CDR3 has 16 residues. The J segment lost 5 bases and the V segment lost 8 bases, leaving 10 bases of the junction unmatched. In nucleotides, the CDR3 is TGTGCCAGCCGCCCGAGACTAGCGGGAGCCGACAATGAGCAGTTCTTC. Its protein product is CASRPRLAGADNEQFF.

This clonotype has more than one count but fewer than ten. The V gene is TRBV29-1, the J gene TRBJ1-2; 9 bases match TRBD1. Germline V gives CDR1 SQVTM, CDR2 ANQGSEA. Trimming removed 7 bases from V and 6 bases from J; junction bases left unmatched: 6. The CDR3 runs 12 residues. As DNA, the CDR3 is TGCAGCGCGAGGACAGGGGCGGATGGCTACACCTTC. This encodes CSARTGADGYTF.

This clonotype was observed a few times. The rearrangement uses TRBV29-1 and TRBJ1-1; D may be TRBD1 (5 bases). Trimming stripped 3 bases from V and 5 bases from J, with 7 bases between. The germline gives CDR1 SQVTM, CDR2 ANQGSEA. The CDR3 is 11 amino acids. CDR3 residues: CSVDWGTEAFF. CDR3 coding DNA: TGCAGCGTTGATTGGGGGACTGAAGCTTTCTTT.

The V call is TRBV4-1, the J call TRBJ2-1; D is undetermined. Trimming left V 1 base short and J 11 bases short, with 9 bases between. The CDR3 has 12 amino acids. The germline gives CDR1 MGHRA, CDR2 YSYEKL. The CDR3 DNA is TGCGCCAGCAGCCAAGTTGGGGTAAAGCAGTTCTTC. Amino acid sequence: CASSQVGVKQFF.